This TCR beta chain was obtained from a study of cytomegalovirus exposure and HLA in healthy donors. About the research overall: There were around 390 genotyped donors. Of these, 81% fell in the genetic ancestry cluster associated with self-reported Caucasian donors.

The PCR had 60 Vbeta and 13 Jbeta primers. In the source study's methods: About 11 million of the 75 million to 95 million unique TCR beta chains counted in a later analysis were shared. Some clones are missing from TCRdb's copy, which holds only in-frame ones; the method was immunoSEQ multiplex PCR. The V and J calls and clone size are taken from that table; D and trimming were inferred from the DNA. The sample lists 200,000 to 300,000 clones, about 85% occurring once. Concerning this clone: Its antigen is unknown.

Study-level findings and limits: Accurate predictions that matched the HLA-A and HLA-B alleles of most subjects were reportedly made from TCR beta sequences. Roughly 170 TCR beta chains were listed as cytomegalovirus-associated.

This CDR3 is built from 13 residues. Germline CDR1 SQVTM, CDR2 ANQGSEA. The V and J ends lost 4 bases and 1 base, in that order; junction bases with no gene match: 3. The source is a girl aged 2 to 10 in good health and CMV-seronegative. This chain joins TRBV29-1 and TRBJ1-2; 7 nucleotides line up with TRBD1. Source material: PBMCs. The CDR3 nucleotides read TGCAGCGTTGGGACAGGCCGTAACTATGGCTACACCTTC. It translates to CSVGTGRNYGYTF.